Shown below are 23 T cell receptor beta chains from a single sample sequenced in a study of cytomegalovirus exposure and HLA in healthy donors. PCR involved 60 Vbeta and 13 Jbeta primers. Using immunoSEQ multiplex PCR, the repertoire was profiled, and TCRdb retains in-frame clones only, with some absent. Of under 150,000 clones detected, roughly 80% appear once; the ten largest clones hold around 6.8%. Sequenced material: PBMCs. These receptors all come from a man aged 40-49 years in good health and CMV-seropositive.

This chain connects TRBV15 to TRBJ2-7, with D maybe TRBD1 (6 bases). V dropped 3 bases and J dropped 0 bases, with 15 bases sitting between them. This CDR3 contains 16 residues. Germline values: CDR1 LNHNV, CDR2 YYDKDF (reference sequence). Here the CDR3 DNA reads TGTGCCACCAGCAGGTACCCCGGGACATCCTCCTACGAGCAGTACTTC. Translating gives CATSRYPGTSSYEQYF.

The gene calls are TRBV6-1 and TRBJ1-1; no clear D. The ends were cut back, 2 bases at V and 8 bases at J, with 15 bases in the middle. The CDR3 consists of 14 residues. In germline, CDR1 is MNHNS, CDR2 SASEGT. The CDR3 DNA follows: TGTGCCAGCAGTGAAACACCTTTCCTCGTGGAAGCTTTCTTT. Its translation: CASSETPFLVEAFF.

The genes are TRBV23-1 and TRBJ1-1; 8 nucleotides match TRBD1. TRBV23-1 is flagged as an ORF with uncertain function. V shed 0 bases and J 7 bases; nucleotides not matched to a gene: 25. The CDR3 contains 21 residues. The CDR3 loop is CASSQSFPNRTGRAIKGEAFF. The CDR3 DNA reads TGCGCCAGCAGTCAATCGTTTCCCAATCGGACAGGGAGGGCCATTAAGGGTGAAGCTTTCTTT.

About this clone: The DNA is left out, because the CDR3 cannot be placed on it with certainty; the CDR3 is given as TCRdb lists it. The V call is TRBV28, the J call TRBJ2-1; the tabulated D call, TRBD2, remains unverified against the DNA. The CDR3 adds up to 13 amino acids, both ends counted. From germline, CDR1 is MDHEN and CDR2 SYDVKM. The CDR3 loop reads CASSLFGGGAVFF.

The chain uses TRBV6-5 and TRBJ2-5; TRBD2 matches at 10 bases. The end of the DNA is better explained by TRBJ2-7, so the J call may be wrong. Germline CDR1 MNHEY, CDR2 SVGAGI. There are 13 residues in the CDR3. The CDR3 DNA follows: TGTGCCAGCAGCCGGACTAGCGGTTACGAGCAGTACTTC. Amino acids: CASSRTSGYEQYF.

V and J are TRBV5-5 and TRBJ2-5, with 8 bases lining up with TRBD2. Unmatched junction bases numbered 8, after V lost 4 bases and J lost 3 bases. This CDR3 region has 15 residues. The germline CDR1 and CDR2 sequences are SGHKS and YYEKEE (reference sequence). CDR3 residues: CASSPVAGLEETQYF. The CDR3 coding sequence is TGTGCCAGCAGCCCTGTAGCGGGGTTAGAAGAGACCCAGTACTTC.

The V and J genes are TRBV19 and TRBJ2-3; tentatively, D is TRBD1 (6 bases). Germline V gives CDR1 LNHDA, CDR2 SQIVND (reference sequence). There are 16 residues in the CDR3. V lost 4 bases and J lost 2, with 16 bases in between. The CDR3: CASSRRARGTTDTQYF. CDR3 nucleotide sequence: TGTGCCAGTAGTAGGCGCGCCAGGGGTACCACAGATACGCAGTATTTT. The complete variable domain, with remaining parts taken from reference TRBV19 and TRBJ2-3, reads DGGITQSPKYLFRKEGQNVTLSCEQNLNHDAMYWYRQDPGQGLRLIYYSQIVNDFQKGDIAEGYSVSREKKESFPLTVTSAQKNPTAFYLCASSRRARGTTDTQYFGPGTRLTVL.

This clone was detected only a few times. In nucleotides, the CDR3 is TGTGCCAGCAGCCAGGGAGGAGTAAACACCATATATTTT. Its protein product is CASSQGGVNTIYF. The V and J genes are TRBV7-8 and TRBJ1-3; perhaps TRBD1 as D (5 bases). The germline V gene encodes CDR1 SGHVS and CDR2 FQNEAQ. Between the trimmed V and J ends, which lost 5 bases and 6 bases, there was a span of 11 bases. The CDR3 totals 13 residues.

The genes are TRBV27 and TRBJ2-5, with D maybe TRBD1 (5 bases). This CDR3 region has 14 residues. Germline V gene data show CDR1 as MNHEY and CDR2 as SMNVEV (reference sequence). The ends were cut back, 7 bases at V and 2 bases at J, with 14 bases in the middle. The CDR3 coding sequence is TGTGCCAGCAAGATACAGGTTCTTCAAGAGACCCAGTACTTC. Encoded protein: CASKIQVLQETQYF.

The chain employs TRBV7-2 and TRBJ1-6; D uncertain. V shed 5 bases and J shed 0 bases, with 11 bases lying between them. The CDR3 runs 16 residues. CDR1 is SGHTA and CDR2 is FQGNSA in the germline V gene. CDR3 nucleotides: TGTGCCAGCAGCCACGACACTAGCTCCTATAATTCACCCCTCCACTTT. Encoded protein: CASSHDTSSYNSPLHF.

This chain connects TRBV5-4 to TRBJ1-1; a possible D gene is TRBD1 (5 bases). This CDR3 is 12 amino acids long. Germline CDR1 SGHNT, CDR2 YYREEE (reference sequence). V gave up 9 bases and J gave up 0 bases, with 9 bases separating them. DNA for the CDR3: TGTGCCACCCAAGGGGTGAACACTGAAGCTTTCTTT. Its protein is CATQGVNTEAFF.

The genes are TRBV19 and TRBJ2-5, with D maybe TRBD2 (5 bases). This CDR3 region has 12 residues. The germline V and J ends were trimmed by 7 bases and 5 bases, with 11 bases remaining between them. The germline V gene has CDR1 LNHDA and CDR2 SQIVND (reference sequence). The DNA for the CDR3 is TGTGCCAGTACCGGGGTCGCCGAGACCCAGTACTTC. It encodes CASTGVAETQYF. The complete variable domain, with remaining parts taken from reference TRBV19 and TRBJ2-5, reads DGGITQSPKYLFRKEGQNVTLSCEQNLNHDAMYWYRQDPGQGLRLIYYSQIVNDFQKGDIAEGYSVSREKKESFPLTVTSAQKNPTAFYLCASTGVAETQYFGPGTRLLVL.

The chain couples TRBV11-2 to TRBJ1-2, with TRBD1 matching 8 bases. There are 13 residues in the CDR3. Germline V lookup: CDR1 SGHAT, CDR2 FQNNGV. Trimming cost V 0 bases and J 8 bases; bases outside gene matches: 2. In nucleotides, the CDR3 is TGTGCCAGCAGCTTAGACAGGGGGCGCGGCTACACCTTC. This encodes CASSLDRGRGYTF. The complete variable domain, with remaining parts taken from reference TRBV11-2 and TRBJ1-2, reads EAGVAQSPRYKIIEKRQSVAFWCNPISGHATLYWYQQILGQGPKLLIQFQNNGVVDDSQLPKDRFSAERLKGVDSTLKIQPAKLEDSAVYLCASSLDRGRGYTFGSGTRLTVV.

The chain is built from TRBV6-6 and TRBJ1-1; tentative D call: TRBD1 (5 bases). Looked up from germline, CDR1 is MNHNY and CDR2 is SVGAGI (reference sequence). V lost 2 bases and J lost 3, with 16 bases in between. This CDR3 comprises 16 residues. The CDR3 bases are TGTGCCAGCAGTTACCCGGGGGGGTCGAGTGACACTGAAGCTTTCTTT. It is translated as CASSYPGGSSDTEAFF.

The genes are TRBV4-1 and TRBJ1-4; the D gene is possibly TRBD1 (5 bases). Between the trimmed V and J ends, which lost 3 bases and 5 bases, there was a span of 16 bases. CDR1 is MGHRA, CDR2 YSYEKL, per germline. This CDR3 is built from 16 residues. DNA for the CDR3: TGCGCCAGCAGCCATTTAGAGGCAGGGTTCAATGAAAAACTGTTTTTT. The encoded protein is CASSHLEAGFNEKLFF.

The gene calls are TRBV4-1 and TRBJ2-3, with TRBD2 matching 8 bases. The CDR3 contains 15 residues. V shed 3 bases and J 1 base; nucleotides not matched to a gene: 3. Germline V gene sequence: CDR1 MGHRA, CDR2 YSYEKL. The CDR3 reads CASSQLRGGTDTQYF. The CDR3 nucleotides are TGCGCCAGCAGCCAGTTGCGGGGGGGCACAGATACGCAGTATTTT.

V gene TRBV19 combines with J gene TRBJ1-5; D might be TRBD1 (6 bases). The CDR3 loop spans 13 amino acids. The V end lost 5 bases, the J end lost 4 bases, and 9 bases lay between the germline ends. CDR1 and CDR2 (germline): LNHDA, SQIVND (reference sequence). The CDR3: CASSWQGNQPQHF. DNA of the CDR3: TGTGCCAGTAGTTGGCAGGGGAATCAGCCCCAGCATTTT.

The rearrangement links TRBV5-1 to TRBJ2-3, with TRBD1 identical over 11 bases. Per the germline V gene, CDR1 is SGHRS and CDR2 is YFSETQ. CDR3 length: 15 residues. V trimming: 3 bases; J trimming: 4 bases; junction bases outside the gene matches: 4. CDR3 sequence reads: CASSSGQGGPDTQYF. The CDR3, as DNA: TGCGCCAGCAGCTCGGGACAGGGGGGACCAGATACGCAGTATTTT.

A few counts support this clone. V and J are TRBV2 and TRBJ2-5; the match to TRBD2 covers 7 bases. The J call is in doubt because the DNA end fits TRBJ2-7 better. In germline, CDR1 is SNHLY, CDR2 FYNNEI. The CDR3 runs 12 residues. The DNA for the CDR3 is TGTGCCAGCAGGGGAGGGAGCTACGAGCAGTACTTC. Translation gives CASRGGSYEQYF.

The table lists this clone with a count of one. The chain carries TRBV2 and TRBJ2-5; D not resolved. The CDR3 has 16 amino acids. Trimming took 3 bases from V and 1 from J, leaving 15 bases between them. CDR1 is SNHLY and CDR2 is FYNNEI in the germline V gene. Here the CDR3 DNA reads TGTGCCAGCAGTGAGGTGCCGGTACTATCCCAAGAGACCCAGTACTTC. This codes for CASSEVPVLSQETQYF.

This clone appeared a single time. The genes are TRBV7-2 and TRBJ2-7; D perhaps matches TRBD1 (5 bases). The CDR3 has 11 amino acids. Trimming pared 2 bases from V and 9 bases from J, leaving 8 bases between. Germline V gene lookup returns CDR1 SGHTA and CDR2 FQGNSA. CDR3 DNA: TGTGCCAGCAGCTTACAGGGTCGGCAGTACTTC. Protein sequence: CASSLQGRQYF.

The V call is TRBV4-3, the J call TRBJ1-2; no firm D call. The ends were cut back, 0 bases at V and 3 bases at J, with 11 bases in the middle. This CDR3 has 15 residues. Germline CDR1 is LGHNA and CDR2 is YSLEER. CDR3 region: CASSQDLSPDYGYTF. DNA for the CDR3: TGCGCCAGCAGCCAAGATCTTTCCCCCGACTATGGCTACACCTTC.

This clone has just a few counts. The genes are TRBV4-2 and TRBJ1-3, with TRBD1 matching over 7 bases. With 2 bases clipped from V and 1 base from J, the junction kept 17 bases outside the gene matches. The CDR3 is 20 amino acids. CDR1 and CDR2 (germline): LGHNA, YNFKEQ. The CDR3 DNA is TGTGCCAGCAGCCAAAGCCAAACAGGGGTTGGGGGTCTTTCTGGAAACACCATATATTTT. Translation gives CASSQSQTGVGGLSGNTIYF.